This TCR beta chain was sequenced in a study of CD8+ T cells in alopecia areata. As for the study in general: Recipient mice, approximately 6-11-week-old female C3H/HeJ animals, received skin from roughly 6-12-month-old C3H/HeJ graft donors with spontaneous alopecia.

This clone is medium-sized. Its antigen is undetermined. Here the gene names and germline are mouse. Read coverage stops 4 residues before the CDR3 terminus; the germline J gene supplies the remainder. RNA extraction and reverse transcription yielded cDNA as sequencing template. Method: immunoSEQ multiplex PCR; TCRdb's copy keeps in-frame clones and lacks some. The repertoire yields about 9,000 clones, none seen only once; the top ten contain 15% to 20%. Germline V gene lookup returns CDR1 MNHDT and CDR2 YYDKIL. Unmatched junction bases numbered 3, after V lost 5 bases and J lost 0 bases. This CDR3 comprises 15 residues. Findings of the study overall: Lesional scalp displayed greater clonality than normal scalp, most notably in alopecia totalis/universalis. In scalp samples, resident alphabeta T cells of normal skin are also sequenced. Whereas mice showed it more clearly, TCR sharing across patients was murkier, possibly because of HLA.

Cutaneous lymph node cells were pooled, and they were sorted using CD4, CD8alpha, NKG2D, NKG2ACE and other markers. The sequence was obtained from a C3H/HeJ mouse with alopecia areata. MHC haplotype here: H2-k. Source material: CD8+ T cells sorted from a lymph node. The chain carries TRBV17 and TRBJ2-2; 7 nucleotides align to TRBD1. This CDR3 reads CASSPGTANTGQLYF. The DNA read from the CDR3 is TGTGCTAGCAGTCCCGGGACAGCAAACACCGGG.